The 9 T cell receptor beta chains given below trace back to one sample, sequenced in a study of siplizumab effects on memory and regulatory T cells. Produced via immunoSEQ multiplex PCR; TCRdb's table is partial and in-frame only. The repertoire holds under 70,000 clones, roughly 85% seen once, with approximately 0.4% in the top ten. Sequenced input: memory CD4+ T cells sorted from blood. The receptors stem from a human donor in good health.

The genes are TRBV7-3 and TRBJ1-1; D call uncertain. V was shortened by 5 bases and J by 3 bases, with 16 bases between the two germline ends. CDR1 and CDR2 (germline): SGHTA, FQGTGA. The CDR3 is 15 amino acids. The DNA of the CDR3 is TGTGCCAGCAGCCCTACTCCCAGGAGTCACACTGAAGCTTTCTTT. Protein: CASSPTPRSHTEAFF. Filled out from reference TRBV7-3 and TRBJ1-1, the complete variable domain reads GAGVSQTPSNKVTEKGKYVELRCDPISGHTALYWYRQSLGQGPEFLIYFQGTGAADDSGLPNDRFFAVRPEGSVSTLKIQRTERGDSAVYLCASSPTPRSHTEAFFGQGTRLTVV.

Here the CDR3 reads CASSLSQGGTTEAFF. DNA of the CDR3: TGTGCCAGCAGTTTATCTCAGGGTGGAACCACTGAAGCTTTCTTT. The chain couples TRBV28 to TRBJ1-1, with D possibly TRBD1 on 5 matching bases. Trimming removed 1 base from V and 4 bases from J, with 13 bases in between. Germline-derived CDR1 and CDR2 are MDHEN and SYDVKM. The CDR3 covers 15 residues.

This chain links TRBV6-1 with TRBJ2-2, with a possible D match to TRBD2 (7 bases). From germline, CDR1 is MNHNS and CDR2 SASEGT. The V end was cut by 6 bases, the J end by 1 base, with 12 bases between. CDR3 size: 15 residues. The CDR3 is CASRGAGVNTGELFF. In DNA form, the CDR3 reads TGTGCCAGCAGGGGGGCGGGAGTGAACACCGGGGAGCTGTTTTTT.

Regarding this clone: One end of the junction varies from germline; a read error may be responsible. The chain employs TRBV7-6 and TRBJ2-3, with 9 bases lining up with TRBD2. Germline CDR1 and CDR2: SGHVS and FNYEAQ. The CDR3 has 11 amino acids. CDR3 in DNA: TGTGCCAGCAGCGCCAGTGGACTAGCGAGTTTT. Its protein is CASSASGLASF.

The genes are TRBV7-9 and TRBJ1-3, with unresolved D. The CDR3 is 13 residues long. Trimming left V 6 bases short and J 0 bases short, with 6 bases between. Germline CDR1 SEHNR, CDR2 FQNEAQ (reference sequence). CDR3 amino acids: CASRGSSGNTIYF. The CDR3 bases are TGTGCCAGCAGGGGGTCCTCTGGAAACACCATATATTTT.

The V call is TRBV11-2, the J call TRBJ2-1, with a weak D call TRBD2 (5 bases). Trimming stripped 1 base from V and 6 bases from J, with 10 bases between. The length of the CDR3 is 14 residues. Germline CDR1 SGHAT, CDR2 FQNNGV. CDR3 sequence reads: CASSLGRTVNEQFF. The CDR3 nucleotides are TGTGCCAGCAGCTTAGGAAGGACTGTCAATGAGCAGTTCTTC. The full variable domain, its missing parts supplied by reference TRBV11-2 and TRBJ2-1, is EAGVAQSPRYKIIEKRQSVAFWCNPISGHATLYWYQQILGQGPKLLIQFQNNGVVDDSQLPKDRFSAERLKGVDSTLKIQPAKLEDSAVYLCASSLGRTVNEQFFGPGTRLTVL.

The V call is TRBV27, the J call TRBJ1-1; 7 bases map to TRBD1. Unmatched junction bases numbered 7, after V lost 5 bases and J lost 4 bases. CDR3 length: 14 residues. The germline V gene encodes CDR1 MNHEY and CDR2 SMNVEV (reference sequence). This CDR3 is CASSQRGRFTEAFF. The CDR3 nucleotides read TGTGCCAGCAGTCAGAGGGGGCGTTTCACTGAAGCTTTCTTT.

V and J are TRBV5-1 and TRBJ1-1; the match to TRBD1 covers 11 bases. CDR1 and CDR2 (germline): SGHRS, YFSETQ. Trimming removed 2 bases from V and 1 base from J; junction bases left unmatched: 4. The CDR3 runs to 16 residues. The CDR3: CASSLVGQGANTEAFF. CDR3 DNA sequence: TGCGCCAGCAGCTTAGTCGGACAGGGGGCGAACACTGAAGCTTTCTTT.

This clone appeared once. The chain links TRBV2 to TRBJ1-1; 7 bases line up with TRBD1. With 6 bases clipped from V and 1 base from J, the junction kept 5 bases outside the gene matches. The CDR3 spans 14 residues. The germline V gene has CDR1 SNHLY and CDR2 FYNNEI. CDR3 in amino acids: CASRVQGTNTEAFF. The CDR3 DNA reads TGTGCCAGCAGAGTACAGGGGACGAACACTGAAGCTTTCTTT.